This T cell receptor beta chain was observed in a study of molecular identifiers for immune sequencing clone quantification (dated by TCRdb to the late 2010s). About the investigation overall: For a replicate experiment, the RNA from either approximately 20,000 or 100,000 naive CD8 T cells was divided into five aliquots, and four of those aliquots went on to sequencing. The study was a methods study using CD8 T cells to benchmark molecular-identifier clustering-based TCR repertoire sequencing (MIDCIRS) and TCR RNA copy counting. Study-wide findings and limitations: The naive libraries included spiked-in Jurkat TCR RNA (over nine copies' worth), and this RNA is not part of the donor repertoire. In CMV-specific effector cells, clones with more than 20 RNA copies contained over 99% of molecules, whereas in naive cells such clones contained under 1% of molecules. When barcode sub-clustering was left out, chimeric consensus sequences inflated TCR diversity, with chimeras reaching as high as 47%. Spiked-in Jurkat TCR RNA equivalent to a single cell was reported to be detectable even among approximately 1.1 million naive CD8 T cells. The sizes of highly expanded clones could end up underestimated when identical TCR molecules share a barcode. Modeling indicated 2.5 to 3 TCR RNA copies recovered per cell, compared with 7.5 to 10 by digital PCR, which implies a capture efficiency of around 29%.

The library was made by PCR. The sequencer was an Illumina HiSeq 4000. Bulk TCR libraries were generated as previously described, with the TCR primers listed in Table S5 used. Total RNA was purified with the Qiagen AllPrep DNA/RNA kit. Before analysis, reads from multiple sequencing runs of one library were combined. Processing in the source paper ran as follows. Reads were retained only if the reads had an exact TCR constant sequence, and the retained reads were trimmed to 150 nt and grouped according to their 12-nt molecular barcodes. Reads within each barcode group were sub-clustered using a 15% Levenshtein threshold, and quality-weighted consensus sequences were constructed for each RNA molecule. Non-functional sequences were discarded, and so were lower-count sequences lying one edit away from another sequence. Barcode sub-clusters with fewer than 20% of the maximum read count were removed, based on fitting two negative binomial distributions. Clones were called with MiXCR by TCRdb after fastp trimmed the public reads at Q25, and only in-frame beta chains were retained. Merged by CDR3 protein, the rows form single entries marked with the most common genes and DNA. The V and J calls, along with clone size, are taken from TCRdb and not from the paper's own processing. The sample table holds 300,000 to 400,000 distinct CDR3 sequences, of which about 22% were seen once. The ten largest make up roughly 0.8% of the sample.

Naive CD8 T cell libraries were made from around 20,000 to 1,000,000 sorted cells using 10%, 30% or 50% of purified RNA. Naive CD8 T cells were FACS-sorted as CD8+CD4-CCR7+CD45RA+ on a BD FACSAria II into RLT Plus buffer. More than 8 TCR copies' worth of Jurkat RNA were spiked into about 20,000-1,100,000 naive CD8 T cell samples to test detection sensitivity. CD8 T cells were enriched with RosetteSep CD8+ T Cell Enrichment Cocktail and Ficoll-Paque, followed by ACK red cell lysis. Points on this clonotype: Its cognate antigen has yet to be identified. Per-nucleotide qualities are absent, and no much larger clonotype sits a single base away.

The CDR3 goes from the cysteine to the phenylalanine over 15 residues. Only CDR3 DNA remains: 45 bases, in frame from the first base. As encoded in the germline V gene (reference sequence), CDR1 is MNHEY while CDR2 is SMNVEV. V is shortened by 5 bases, J by 2 bases, and the region joining them spans 13 bases. The source material was naive CD8+ T cells from blood, with Jurkat cell RNA spiked in. The label giving this sample's cell subset or site can be read as: FACS-sorted CD8+CD4-CCR7+CD45RA+ naive T cells. This sequence uses TRBV27 and TRBJ2-1; matching of 6 bases hints at TRBD2 as the D gene. The source is a human donor in good health. Some libraries in this study had Jurkat cell RNA spiked in. The nucleotides are TGTGCCAGCAGTCAGTTACCGGGAGCCTACAATGAGCAGTTCTTC. Translated, this is CASSQLPGAYNEQFF.